These T cell receptor beta chains were read from a single sample in a study of blood T cell repertoires in COVID-19. TCRdb keeps only in-frame clones here, not all; method: immunoSEQ multiplex PCR. The repertoire includes roughly 380,000 clones, less than 85% of them detected once, and roughly 3.7% sits in the top ten. Sequencing was performed on peripheral blood. These receptors were taken from a woman in her late teens or twenties with acute or convalescent COVID-19. Both conserved end residues are part of each CDR3. The D gene is left open where the match is weak. Part of the rows lack a size; the others show once, few, many or a class for expanded clones.

V gene,J gene,D gene,clone size,CDR3 DNA,CDR3 protein
TRBV24-1,TRBJ2-4,TRBD1,NA,TGTGCCACCAGTGATTATGGACAGGGACACAACATTCAGTACTTC,CATSDYGQGHNIQYF
TRBV6-1,TRBJ2-3,NA,NA,TGTGCCAGCAGTGAATTCGAGCGGCTAACAACAGATACGCAGTATTTT,CASSEFERLTTDTQYF
TRBV9,TRBJ2-7,NA,NA,TGTGCCAGCAGCGTAGAGCCCATCCCCTACGAGCAGTACTTC,CASSVEPIPYEQYF
TRBV6-7,TRBJ1-5,NA,NA,TGTGCCAGCAGTTACGGGGCAGGGGTTAGCAATCAGCCCCAGCATTTT,CASSYGAGVSNQPQHF
TRBV30,TRBJ1-6,NA,NA,TGTGCCTGGAGCGGAGGAGGGAATTCACCCCTCCACTTT,CAWSGGGNSPLHF
TRBV14,TRBJ2-1,TRBD2,NA,TGTGCCAGCAGCCAGGGACTAGGTTCCCGAGAGCAGTTCTTC,CASSQGLGSREQFF
TRBV2,TRBJ1-3,NA,NA,TGTGCCAGCAGACTCACAGGAAGCTCTGGAAACACCATATATTTT,CASRLTGSSGNTIYF
TRBV7-6,TRBJ2-7,NA,NA,TGTGCCAGCAGCTTAGGGGACACAACCTACGAGCAGTACTTC,CASSLGDTTYEQYF
TRBV9,TRBJ2-1,NA,NA,TGTGCCAGCAGCGTAGATCAGTACAATGAGCAGTTCTTC,CASSVDQYNEQFF
TRBV6-5,TRBJ1-2,TRBD1,NA,TGTGCCAGCAGTTATCTAGGGGGCGCAGGCTACACCTTC,CASSYLGGAGYTF
TRBV27,TRBJ1-5,NA,NA,TGTGCCAGCAGTTTAGGTCAGTTCCGCCAGCCCCAGCATTTT,CASSLGQFRQPQHF
TRBV18,TRBJ1-1,TRBD1,NA,TGTGCCAGCTCACCTGACAGGGGGTCAACTGAAGCTTTCTTT,CASSPDRGSTEAFF
TRBV19,TRBJ1-1,NA,NA,TGTGCCAGTAGTGCCAGCGGGAACACTGAAGCTTTCTTT,CASSASGNTEAFF
TRBV11-2,TRBJ2-3,NA,few,TGTGCCAGCAGCTTACGGGGGCCGGGAGGTTCCACAGATACGCAGTATTTT,CASSLRGPGGSTDTQYF
TRBV19,TRBJ1-5,NA,NA,TGTGCCAGTAGCACGTCGGGACTCACGAATCAGCCCCAGCATTTT,CASSTSGLTNQPQHF
TRBV25-1,TRBJ1-1,NA,NA,TGTGCCAGCAGTGACCCAGGCACTGAAGCTTTCTTT,CASSDPGTEAFF
TRBV18,TRBJ2-3,TRBD2,NA,TGTGCCAGCTCACCACGCGGGGCTAGCGGGAAAGGTAGGATGGCCACAGATACGCAGTATTTT,CASSPRGASGKGRMATDTQYF
TRBV4-2,TRBJ1-3,NA,NA,TGTGCCAGCAGCCAAGTTCCGGGGTCTGGAAACACCATATATTTT,CASSQVPGSGNTIYF
TRBV19,TRBJ2-7,NA,NA,TGTGCCAGTAGCCACCGGGACAACTCCTACGAGCAGTACTTC,CASSHRDNSYEQYF
TRBV2,TRBJ1-5,NA,NA,TGTGCCAGCAGCATACAGGGAAGCGATCAGCCCCAGCATTTT,CASSIQGSDQPQHF
TRBV6-1,TRBJ1-5,NA,NA,TGTGCCAGCAGTGAAGGGTCGGGGGGAAAGCGCAATCAGCCCCAGCATTTT,CASSEGSGGKRNQPQHF
TRBV28,TRBJ1-4,NA,NA,TGTGCCAGCCGGGAGGAAGAAAAACTGTTTTTT,CASREEEKLFF
TRBV7-2,TRBJ1-3,NA,NA,TGTGCCAGCAGCGCCCGACAAGGATCCGGAAACACCATATATTTT,CASSARQGSGNTIYF
TRBV12-2,TRBJ1-1,NA,NA,TGTGCAAGTCGCTTGGAGCACAGGGGAAAATGTACTGAAGCTTTCTTT,CASRLEHRGKCTEAFF
TRBV19,TRBJ1-3,TRBD1,NA,TGTGCCAGTAGTGGACAGGGACTGGAAGGAAACACCATATATTTT,CASSGQGLEGNTIYF
TRBV12-3/TRBV12-4,TRBJ1-1,NA,NA,TGTGCCAGCAGAGCGACAGGGAACACTGAAGCTTTCTTT,CASRATGNTEAFF
TRBV18,TRBJ2-2,NA,NA,TGTGCCAGCTCACTGCGCGGAGTTACCGGGGAGCTGTTTTTT,CASSLRGVTGELFF